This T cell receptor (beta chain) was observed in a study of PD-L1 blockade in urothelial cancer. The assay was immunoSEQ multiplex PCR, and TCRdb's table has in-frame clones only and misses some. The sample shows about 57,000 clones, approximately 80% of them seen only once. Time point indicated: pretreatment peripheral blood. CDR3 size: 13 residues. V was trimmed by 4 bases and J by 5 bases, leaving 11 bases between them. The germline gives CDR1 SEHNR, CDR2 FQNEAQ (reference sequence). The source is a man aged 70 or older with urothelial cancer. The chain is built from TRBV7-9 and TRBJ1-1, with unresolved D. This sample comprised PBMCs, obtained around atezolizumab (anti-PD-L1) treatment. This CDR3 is CASSSFDNTEAFF. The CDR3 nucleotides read TGTGCCAGCAGCTCCTTCGACAATACTGAAGCTTTCTTT.